This TCR beta chain was recovered during a study of shared clonotypes between healthy human individuals. At the level of the study: The composition of the donors was a couple of women and a few men aged 18 to 49. General study findings and limits: As a rule, naive subsets had a larger estimated richness than memory subsets. Among non-shared clonotypes, generation probabilities were lower than among those shared by all four donors.

As for this clone: What it binds is unknown.

V lost 4 bases, J lost 6 bases, and 11 bases lay in between. The CDR3 is made up of 13 amino acids. The germline V gene encodes CDR1 SGDLS and CDR2 YYNGEE. The assay was carried out at the deep level. Produced via immunoSEQ multiplex PCR; TCRdb's table is partial and in-frame only. The sample contains about 2.3 million clones, approximately 95% of which appear only once. The rearrangement links TRBV9 to TRBJ2-1, with TRBD2 as a possible D gene (6 bases). Sequenced input: naive CD4+ T cells from PBMCs. The sample's subset: CD45RA+ positively selected. The sequence derives from a man aged 18 to 30 in good health. Some clones in this sample may be carry-over from other donors' samples. CDR3 amino acids: CASSPAGSNEQFF. The CDR3 nucleotides are TGTGCCAGCAGCCCGGCGGGGTCCAATGAGCAGTTCTTC.